One and the same sample provided the 17 T cell receptor beta chains below, sequenced in a study of T cells in Graves' hyperthyroidism and ophthalmopathy. Amplified TCR beta CDR3 regions came from RNA transcripts. Carried out on the TCR CDR3, a first-round RT-PCR used the HTBI primer set. MiXCR was run by TCRdb on the multiplex PCR reads, yielding one entry per CDR3 protein. The data hold hundreds of thousands of distinct CDR3 sequences, with about 16% observed a single time. The sequencing sample was made of blood. The receptors shown here come from a woman aged 30 to 39 with Graves' hyperthyroidism.

In this sample, this clonotype turned up once. The chain carries TRBV5-4 and TRBJ2-3; 7 positions match TRBD1. This CDR3 is 14 amino acids long. The trim removed 7 bases at V and 3 bases at J, leaving 8 bases unmatched. The V gene's germline CDR1 is SGHNT and CDR2 YYREEE (reference sequence). The CDR3 protein is CASGHTGATDTQYF. For the CDR3, the DNA is TGTGCCAGCGGCCATACAGGGGCGACAGATACGCAGTATTTT.

The rearrangement joins TRBV5-1 to TRBJ1-1; D gene ambiguous. Per germline, CDR1 SGHRS and CDR2 YFSETQ. Trimming removed 5 bases from V and 1 base from J, with 9 bases in between. The CDR3 consists of 13 residues. The CDR3: CASRTMTNTEAFF. The CDR3 nucleotides read TGCGCCAGCAGAACGATGACGAACACTGAAGCTTTCTTT.

This rearrangement joins TRBV5-1 to TRBJ2-1; 9 bases agree with TRBD1. The CDR3 is 14 residues long. Germline V lookup: CDR1 SGHRS, CDR2 YFSETQ. Trimming removed 1 base from V and 10 bases from J; junction bases left unmatched: 6. The CDR3, as DNA: TGCGCCAGCAGCTTGATGGGACAGGGAGACGAGCAGTTCTTC. Translated, it gives CASSLMGQGDEQFF.

This clonotype was observed a few times. CDR3 coding DNA: TGCGCCAGCAGCTTGATTAAAACGGGACAGGGGAACTATGGCTACACCTTC. Translating it yields CASSLIKTGQGNYGYTF. The chain is built from TRBV5-1 and TRBJ1-2; TRBD1 aligns across 10 bases. With V trimmed by 1 base and J by 2 bases, 8 bases remained unmatched. The CDR3 has 17 amino acids. Germline CDR1 reads SGHRS; CDR2 reads YFSETQ.

This clonotype appeared a few times. This sequence joins TRBV20-1 and TRBJ1-5; a weak D match, TRBD1 (6 bases). CDR3 length: 15 residues. V lost 5 bases and J lost 5, with 19 bases in between. Germline V gives CDR1 DFQATT, CDR2 SNEGSKA (reference sequence). DNA of the CDR3: TGCAGTGCTGGTAGCGGCATTGGGGGCGATCAGCCCCAGCATTTT. As protein: CSAGSGIGGDQPQHF.

Ten or more counts support this clonotype. The genes are TRBV20-1 and TRBJ2-7, with 10 bases matching TRBD2. The germline V gene has CDR1 DFQATT and CDR2 SNEGSKA (reference sequence). CDR3 length: 14 amino acids. V was clipped by 4 bases and J by 4 bases; unmatched bases: 7. CDR3 coding DNA: TGCAGTGCTAAGCCGGGACTAGCGTTGTACGAGCAGTACTTC. Translated, it gives CSAKPGLALYEQYF.

The CDR3, as DNA: TGTGCCAGCAGTGAGAGCACCTATAATTCACCCCTCCACTTT. Amino acids: CASSESTYNSPLHF. The chain employs TRBV2 and TRBJ1-6; D is undetermined. The CDR3 is 14 residues long. The germline CDR1 and CDR2 sequences are SNHLY and FYNNEI. The V gene lost 3 bases and the J gene lost 2 bases, with 5 bases spanning the gap.

At least ten counts were recorded for this clonotype. The rearrangement joins TRBV20-1 to TRBJ2-3; TRBD1 or TRBD2 may be the D gene (5 bases each). The V end was cut by 6 bases, the J end by 0 bases, with 16 bases between. Germline V gene lookup returns CDR1 DFQATT and CDR2 SNEGSKA (reference sequence). The CDR3 consists of 15 residues. CDR3 sequence (DNA): TGCAGTGCCCAGGGCGGGCCACCTAGCACAGATACGCAGTATTTT. Translated, it gives CSAQGGPPSTDTQYF.

This clonotype has ten or more counts. J is TRBJ2-7 and V is TRBV20-1; no clear D. V lost 0 bases and J 3 bases, leaving 12 bases between the germline ends. The CDR3 totals 14 residues. CDR1 DFQATT and CDR2 SNEGSKA come from the germline V gene (reference sequence). The CDR3 sequence: CSARDRRSNYEQYF. Here the CDR3 DNA reads TGCAGTGCTAGAGATCGAAGGTCCAACTACGAGCAGTACTTC.

This clonotype was counted at least ten times. The rearrangement uses TRBV6-6 and TRBJ2-1; either TRBD1 or TRBD2 may fit D (5 bases each). V lost 2 bases and J 4 bases, leaving 12 bases between the germline ends. CDR1 is MNHNY and CDR2 is SVGAGI in the germline V gene (reference sequence). The CDR3 totals 15 residues. CDR3 in DNA: TGTGCCAGCAGTTACACCGGGACCCCGTACAATGAGCAGTTCTTC. Translated: CASSYTGTPYNEQFF.

Many counts were recorded for this clonotype. This sequence joins TRBV2 and TRBJ1-5; D is undetermined. CDR3 length equals 16 residues. Trimming stripped 3 bases from V and 4 bases from J, with 16 bases between. Germline V lookup: CDR1 SNHLY, CDR2 FYNNEI. CDR3 residues: CASSDMGIRANQPQHF. CDR3 DNA sequence: TGTGCCAGCAGTGATATGGGGATCAGAGCGAATCAGCCCCAGCATTTT.

J is TRBJ1-2 and V is TRBV6-1, with D uncertain. Trimming shortened V by 8 bases and J by 4 bases, and 23 bases separated the two germline ends. The CDR3 is 16 residues long. Germline values: CDR1 MNHNS, CDR2 SASEGT. The CDR3, as DNA: TGTGCCAGCCAGGAAAGGGAGGGCAGGAGCCTCTATGGCTACACCTTC. This sequence encodes CASQEREGRSLYGYTF.

For this clonotype: Just one base apart from a much larger clone, this may be a read error. The chain carries TRBV13 and TRBJ2-3; 11 nucleotides agree with TRBD2. The CDR3 length is 19 residues. CDR1 is PRHDT, CDR2 FYEKMQ, per germline (reference sequence). CDR3 sequence reads: CVSSSALNPSGRTTDTQYF. CDR3 coding DNA: TGTGTCAGCAGCTCTGCGCTCAACCCTAGCGGGAGGACGACAGATACGCAGTATTTT.

With respect to this clonotype: This clone may be a read error of a much larger clone one base away. The gene calls are TRBV18 and TRBJ1-1; TRBD1 might be the D (6 bases). Germline V gene lookup returns CDR1 KGHSH and CDR2 LQKENI. The CDR3 consists of 15 residues. For the CDR3, the DNA is TGTGTCAGCTCACCAAGAGGCCAGGGGCTGAATGAAGCTTTCTTT. Translated, it gives CVSSPRGQGLNEAFF.

This clonotype was counted a few times. The genes are TRBV28 and TRBJ1-5, with TRBD1 matching 8 bases. The J segment lost 7 bases and the V segment lost 3 bases, leaving 8 bases of the junction unmatched. The length of the CDR3 is 15 residues. CDR1 and CDR2 from the germline V gene are MDHEN and SYDVKM. Written as DNA, the CDR3 is TGTGCCAGCAGTTTCCTCTACAGGGGGAAACAGCCCCAGCATTTT. Amino acid sequence: CASSFLYRGKQPQHF. The whole variable domain, remainder taken from reference TRBV28 and TRBJ1-5, is DVKVTQSSRYLVKRTGEKVFLECVQDMDHENMFWYRQDPGLGLRLIYFSYDVKMKEKGDIPEGYSVSREKKERFSLILESASTNQTSMYLCASSFLYRGKQPQHFGDGTRLSIL.

This clonotype came up a few times. This chain links TRBV7-6 with TRBJ2-2; TRBD2 matches 7 bases. The germline gives CDR1 SGHVS, CDR2 FNYEAQ. This CDR3 region has 15 residues. V lost 3 bases to trimming and J lost 3 bases; unmatched junction nucleotides: 4. As DNA, the CDR3 is TGTGCCAGCAGCTTGGGAGGGGATGACACCGGGGAGCTGTTTTTT. It translates to CASSLGGDDTGELFF.

The chain links TRBV30 to TRBJ1-5; possible D gene TRBD1, 6 bases. CDR1 and CDR2 from the germline V gene are GTSNPN and SVGIG (reference sequence). This CDR3 is 14 amino acids long. Trimming took off 5 bases at V and 4 bases at J, with 15 bases between the two ends. The CDR3 sequence: CAWGVGGTNQPQHF. In DNA, the CDR3 is TGTGCCTGGGGGGTCGGAGGGACAAATCAGCCCCAGCATTTT.